This is a list of T cell receptor beta chains from one sample in a study of radiotherapy plus CTLA-4 blockade in lung cancer. Clones were read by immunoSEQ multiplex PCR, and TCRdb kept only the in-frame ones, dropping some. This table holds 45,000 to 55,000 clones, about 88% found once. Sequencing used peripheral blood, obtained from a patient treated with radiotherapy plus ipilimumab. Receptor source: a human donor with non-small cell lung cancer whose response to radiotherapy plus ipilimumab could not be evaluated. CDR3s leave out the opening cysteine and the closing phenylalanine or tryptophan. The D gene is left open where the match is weak.

CDR3 | J | D | V
AIMNRGMVGDNEQF | TRBJ2-1 | TRBD1 | TRBV10-3
ASSLSGRNEQF | TRBJ2-1 | . | TRBV7-9
ASSSRGQRNEKLF | TRBJ1-4 | . | TRBV5-1
ASTISVNTEAF | TRBJ1-1 | . | TRBV6-1
ASSLQRITDTQY | TRBJ2-3 | . | TRBV7-2
ASSLAQGSPNTEAF | TRBJ1-1 | . | TRBV5-1
ASSHPGPRELF | TRBJ2-2 | . | TRBV4-1
ASSPAGQETQY | TRBJ2-5 | . | TRBV5-1
ASSQAVQGFNYGYT | TRBJ1-2 | . | TRBV4-1
ASSLAGTLAKNIQY | TRBJ2-4 | . | TRBV5-1
ASSSGQGARTDTQY | TRBJ2-3 | TRBD1 | TRBV7-2
ASSLGSTVTEAF | TRBJ1-1 | . | TRBV7-9
ASSTPAGTSGLGGAEQF | TRBJ2-1 | TRBD2 | TRBV19
ASSLATAGGSRTDTQY | TRBJ2-3 | TRBD2 | TRBV5-1
ASSLDVGPQAYEQY | TRBJ2-7 | . | TRBV11-2
ATSTYGQGDEQY | TRBJ2-7 | TRBD1 | TRBV15
ASRGGLSTYEQY | TRBJ2-7 | TRBD2 | TRBV5-6
ASRTSGRAFQNNEQF | TRBJ2-1 | TRBD2 | TRBV9
ASSWTWPGLGNTIY | TRBJ1-3 | . | TRBV6-6
ASSLEGGHTYGYT | TRBJ1-2 | . | TRBV5-4
AWRAGQRSSYEQY | TRBJ2-7 | . | TRBV30
ASSPDPTIAGGSGGELF | TRBJ2-2 | TRBD2 | TRBV13
ASSLDPLSGEGTEQF | TRBJ2-1 | TRBD2 | TRBV11-2
ASSPGRLGANSPLH | TRBJ1-6 | . | TRBV5-1
ASSEPGQRGNEQF | TRBJ2-1 | TRBD1 | TRBV25-1
ASRIQGAGQPQH | TRBJ1-5 | TRBD1 | TRBV19
ASSTGDSANTEAF | TRBJ1-1 | TRBD1 | TRBV7-8
ASSQEGTSVYNEQF | TRBJ2-1 | TRBD2 | TRBV4-1
ASSLDRNTGELF | TRBJ2-2 | . | TRBV6-5
ASSQDQASGPTGELL | TRBJ2-2 | TRBD2 | TRBV4-1
APSQVKY | TRBJ2-3 | . | TRBV19
ASSPGTSGYKNIQY | TRBJ2-4 | TRBD2 | TRBV7-2
ASSQGLGEGKTQY | TRBJ2-5 | TRBD2 | TRBV4-1
AWKTGTPGNTIY | TRBJ1-3 | . | TRBV30
ASSLAPSARARGSQPYEQY | TRBJ2-7 | TRBD2 | TRBV7-8
ASSVGGGTPSTDTQY | TRBJ2-3 | . | TRBV9
ASSGLAGDTGELF | TRBJ2-2 | TRBD2 | TRBV5-1